The T cell receptor (beta chain) described here comes from a study of cytomegalovirus exposure and HLA in healthy donors. Study summary: The early release's HLA-typed donors yielded about 85 million unique TCRs.

Overall study results and limits: In a later analysis, TCR beta V- and J-gene trimming was associated with a missense DCLRE1C variant.

This clone was recorded a few times. What it recognizes is unknown. Trimming took off 3 bases at V and 0 bases at J, with 6 bases between the two ends. The CDR3 covers 14 residues. CDR1 and CDR2 from the germline V gene are KGHSH and LQKENI. Vbeta (60) and Jbeta (13) primers were used in the PCR. Only in-frame clones appear in the TCRdb table, and some are missing; sequencing was by immunoSEQ multiplex PCR. The sample yields 50,000 or so clones, 81% seen once. This sequence originates from a boy aged 5-17 years in good health and CMV-seropositive. The chain carries TRBV18 and TRBJ1-3; no definite D call. The sample comprised PBMCs. The chain's CDR3 is CASSPESSGNTIYF. In nucleotides, the CDR3 is TGTGCCAGCTCACCTGAGAGCTCTGGAAACACCATATATTTT.